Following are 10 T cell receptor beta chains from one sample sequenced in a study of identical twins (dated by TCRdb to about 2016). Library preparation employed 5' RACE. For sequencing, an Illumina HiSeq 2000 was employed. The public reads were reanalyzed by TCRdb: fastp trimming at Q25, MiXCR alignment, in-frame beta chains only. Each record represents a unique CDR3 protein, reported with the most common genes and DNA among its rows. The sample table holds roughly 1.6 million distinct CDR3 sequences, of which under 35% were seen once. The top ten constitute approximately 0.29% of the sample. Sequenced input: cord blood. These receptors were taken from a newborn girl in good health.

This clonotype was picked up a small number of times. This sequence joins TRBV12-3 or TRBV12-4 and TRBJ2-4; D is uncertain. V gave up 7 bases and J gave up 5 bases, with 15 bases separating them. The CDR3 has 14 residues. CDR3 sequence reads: CASTFSRSENIQYF. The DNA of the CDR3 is TGTGCCAGCACCTTCTCCAGGTCCGAAAACATTCAGTACTTC.

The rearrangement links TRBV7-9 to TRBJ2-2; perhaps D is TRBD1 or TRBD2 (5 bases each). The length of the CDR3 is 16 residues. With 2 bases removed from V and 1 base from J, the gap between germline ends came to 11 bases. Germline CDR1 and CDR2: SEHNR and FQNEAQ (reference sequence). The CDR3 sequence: CASSLSGQWNTGELFF. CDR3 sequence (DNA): TGTGCCAGCAGCTTAAGCGGACAATGGAACACCGGGGAGCTGTTTTTT.

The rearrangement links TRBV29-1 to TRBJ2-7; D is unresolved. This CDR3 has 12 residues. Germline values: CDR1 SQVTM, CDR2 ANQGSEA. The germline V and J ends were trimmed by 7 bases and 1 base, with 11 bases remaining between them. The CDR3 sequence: CSASQRSYEQYF. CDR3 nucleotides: TGCAGCGCCTCCCAGAGGTCCTACGAGCAGTACTTC.

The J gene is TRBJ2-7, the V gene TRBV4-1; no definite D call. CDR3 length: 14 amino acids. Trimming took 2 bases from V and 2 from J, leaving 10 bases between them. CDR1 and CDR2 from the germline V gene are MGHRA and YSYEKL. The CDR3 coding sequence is TGCGCCAGCAGCCAACAGCTGGGTACCTACGAGCAGTACTTC. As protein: CASSQQLGTYEQYF.

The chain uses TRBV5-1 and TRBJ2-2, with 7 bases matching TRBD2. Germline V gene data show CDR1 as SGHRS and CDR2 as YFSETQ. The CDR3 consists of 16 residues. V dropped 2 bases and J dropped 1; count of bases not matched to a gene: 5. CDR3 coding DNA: TGCGCCAGCAGCTTTCGTGGACTAGGGAACACCGGGGAGCTGTTTTTT. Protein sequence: CASSFRGLGNTGELFF.

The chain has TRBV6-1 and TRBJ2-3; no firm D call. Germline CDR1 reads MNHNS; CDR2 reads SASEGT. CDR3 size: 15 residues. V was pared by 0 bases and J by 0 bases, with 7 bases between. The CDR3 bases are TGTGCCAGCAGTGAAGCTCCCCGAAGCACAGATACGCAGTATTTT. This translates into CASSEAPRSTDTQYF.

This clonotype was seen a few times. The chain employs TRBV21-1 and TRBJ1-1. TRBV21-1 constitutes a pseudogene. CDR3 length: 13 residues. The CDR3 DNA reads TGTGCCAGCAGCAAAGATCAGAACACTGAAGCTTTCTTT. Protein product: CASSKDQNTEAFF.

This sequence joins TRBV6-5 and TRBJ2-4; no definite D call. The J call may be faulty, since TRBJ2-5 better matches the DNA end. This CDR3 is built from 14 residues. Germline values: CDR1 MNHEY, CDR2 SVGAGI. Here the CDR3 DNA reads TGTGCCAGCAGCCCACCCAGAGCTATTGAGACCCAGTACTTC. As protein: CASSPPRAIETQYF.

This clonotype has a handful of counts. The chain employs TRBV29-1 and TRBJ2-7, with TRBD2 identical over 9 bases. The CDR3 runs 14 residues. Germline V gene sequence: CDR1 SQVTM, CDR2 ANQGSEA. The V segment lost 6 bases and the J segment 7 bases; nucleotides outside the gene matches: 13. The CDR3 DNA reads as TGCAGCGTCGCCCGACTAGCGGTAAACAATGAGCAGTACTTC. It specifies CSVARLAVNNEQYF.

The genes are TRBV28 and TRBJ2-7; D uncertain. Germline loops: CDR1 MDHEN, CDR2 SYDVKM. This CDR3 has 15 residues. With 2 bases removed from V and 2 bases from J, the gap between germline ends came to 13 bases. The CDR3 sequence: CASSLVRKMPYEQYF. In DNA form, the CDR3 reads TGTGCCAGCAGTTTAGTCAGAAAGATGCCCTACGAGCAGTACTTC.